One sample yielded the 18 T cell receptor beta chains listed below, sequenced in a study of post-analysis software for immune sequencing data (dated by TCRdb to between 2014 and 2017). What the work shows at the level of the full study, not this receptor alone: Patients showed significantly higher frequencies than controls for several TRBV segments, among them TRBV5-6, TRBV5-1 and TRBV20-1.

Their cognate antigens are unknown. Libraries came from PCR. Sequencer: Illumina HiSeq 2500. Unique molecular identifiers were incorporated into TCR beta cDNA libraries to reduce PCR and sequencing biases. TCRdb reran the public reads through fastp at Q25 and MiXCR, keeping productive beta chains. Each record represents a unique CDR3 protein, reported with the most common genes and DNA among its rows. The sample yields about 400,000 distinct CDR3 sequences; approximately 38% were counted once. The ten largest clones capture roughly 13% of the sample. Sequenced: blood. Receptors originate from a girl between 5 and 17 years old with multiple sclerosis.

This sequence joins TRBV5-5 and TRBJ2-7; tentatively, D is TRBD2 (7 bases). The V gene lost 5 bases and the J gene lost 3 bases, with 21 bases spanning the gap. This CDR3 has 16 amino acids. Germline V gene lookup returns CDR1 SGHKS and CDR2 YYEKEE (reference sequence). The CDR3 sequence is CASSRPGGGGDYEQYF. Here the CDR3 DNA reads TGTGCCAGCAGTCGACCGGGGGGCGGGGGTGACTACGAGCAGTACTTC.

This clonotype was counted only a few times. The J gene is TRBJ2-3, the V gene TRBV12-3 or TRBV12-4; 11 bases match TRBD2. Trimming took 7 bases from V and 7 from J; bases not matched to a gene: 7. The CDR3 length is 14 residues. In DNA, the CDR3 is TGTGCCAGCAACATACTAGCGGGGGTAAATACGCAGTATTTT. As protein: CASNILAGVNTQYF.

The CDR3 sequence is CASSLVRGRGGEKLFF. CDR3 nucleotide sequence: TGTGCCAGCAGTTTAGTTAGGGGCAGGGGTGGTGAAAAACTGTTTTTT. The chain joins TRBV12-3 or TRBV12-4 to TRBJ1-4; D may be TRBD1 (6 bases). The CDR3 consists of 16 residues. V was shortened by 1 base and J by 7 bases, with 16 bases between the two germline ends.

This clonotype was found a few times. The chain employs TRBV5-1 and TRBJ2-7, with D unclear. The germline V gene encodes CDR1 SGHRS and CDR2 YFSETQ. V lost 0 bases to trimming and J lost 0 bases, with 7 bases between them. This CDR3 is 14 amino acids long. The CDR3 sequence: CASSLAPSSYEQYF. Written as DNA, the CDR3 is TGCGCCAGCAGCTTGGCCCCGAGCTCCTACGAGCAGTACTTC.

The table lists this clonotype with a few counts. This chain uses TRBV7-2 with TRBJ1-5; D gene unclear. V was cut by 3 bases and J by 3 bases, with 9 bases left in between. CDR1 SGHTA and CDR2 FQGNSA come from the germline V gene. This CDR3 has 14 residues. The CDR3 bases are TGTGCCAGCAGCTTTAAAGGCTACAATCAGCCCCAGCATTTT. Translating gives CASSFKGYNQPQHF.

This clonotype was counted only a few times. V and J are TRBV29-1 and TRBJ2-7; 9 nucleotides agree with TRBD1. This CDR3 has 13 amino acids. CDR1 is SQVTM, CDR2 ANQGSEA, per germline. With V trimmed by 1 base and J by 3 bases, 1 base remained unmatched. The CDR3 reads CSVEGDRDYEQYF. DNA for the CDR3: TGCAGCGTTGAAGGGGACAGGGACTACGAGCAGTACTTC.

This clonotype was seen only once. This chain joins TRBV7-8 and TRBJ2-7, with D tentatively TRBD2 (6 bases). Germline lookup yields CDR1 SGHVS and CDR2 FQNEAQ. CDR3 length: 15 residues. Between the trimmed V and J ends, which lost 5 bases and 3 bases, there was a span of 17 bases. The CDR3 here is CASSHAAGPNYEQYF. CDR3 nucleotide sequence: TGTGCCAGCAGCCATGCGGCGGGGCCAAACTACGAGCAGTACTTC.

The rearrangement joins TRBV7-8 to TRBJ2-7; TRBD2 aligns across 7 bases. V shed 4 bases, J shed 2 bases, and the junction held 11 bases outside the gene matches. The CDR3 extends over 16 amino acids. Per the germline V gene, CDR1 is SGHVS and CDR2 is FQNEAQ. CDR3 DNA sequence: TGTGCCAGCAGCTCCCTACCTCGTGGGAGGGCCTACGAGCAGTACTTC. It specifies CASSSLPRGRAYEQYF.

This chain uses TRBV3-1 with TRBJ1-3; D unclear. The V end was cut by 2 bases, the J end by 8 bases, with 13 bases between. CDR3 length: 14 residues. The germline V gene has CDR1 LGHDT and CDR2 YNNKEL (reference sequence). The CDR3 sequence is CASSQRIVLDTIYF. The DNA for the CDR3 is TGTGCCAGCAGCCAAAGGATAGTTCTGGACACCATATATTTT.

Details on this clonotype: Compared with germline, one end of the junction differs, possibly owing to a read error. V is TRBV10-2 and J is TRBJ2-2; D is possibly TRBD2 (6 bases). From germline, CDR1 is WSHSY and CDR2 SAAADI. The CDR3 consists of 15 residues. CDR3: CASSVEGVYGGERFF. DNA of the CDR3: TGCGCCAGCAGTGTCGAAGGGGTTTACGGCGGGGAGCGGTTTTTT.

This clonotype came up a few times. This chain uses TRBV6-4 with TRBJ2-3, with D maybe TRBD1 (5 bases). The CDR3 runs to 15 residues. V was clipped by 5 bases and J by 7 bases, with 19 bases between them. The V gene's germline CDR1 is MRHNA and CDR2 SNTAGT. DNA of the CDR3: TGTGCCAGCAGTCAGCGCTGGGAAGCAGGGAATACGCAGTATTTT. This translates into CASSQRWEAGNTQYF.

This clonotype was counted ten times or more. The rearrangement joins TRBV10-3 to TRBJ1-6, with TRBD1 matching over 7 bases. V was clipped by 3 bases and J by 7 bases; unmatched bases: 9. This CDR3 comprises 16 residues. The germline V gene has CDR1 ENHRY and CDR2 SYGVKD. The CDR3 DNA sequence: TGTGCCATCAGTGAAACGACAGGGATTCTGAATTCACCCCTCCACTTT. Protein product: CAISETTGILNSPLHF.

This clonotype was counted only a few times. V and J are TRBV20-1 and TRBJ2-5; D ambiguous. Trimming took off 3 bases at V and 5 bases at J, with 10 bases between the two ends. This CDR3 spans 12 amino acids. Looked up from germline, CDR1 is DFQATT and CDR2 is SNEGSKA (reference sequence). The CDR3 nucleotides are TGCAGTGCTAGTGTCCACTTGGAGACCCAGTACTTC. Translating gives CSASVHLETQYF.

This clonotype was observed a handful of times. The chain has TRBV5-1 and TRBJ2-3; tentatively, D is TRBD1 (6 bases). This CDR3 contains 17 residues. From germline, CDR1 is SGHRS and CDR2 YFSETQ. With 0 bases removed from V and 0 bases from J, the gap between germline ends came to 14 bases. The CDR3 DNA follows: TGCGCCAGCAGCTTGGCCTTGGCAGGGACAAGCACAGATACGCAGTATTTT. Its protein product is CASSLALAGTSTDTQYF.

J is TRBJ1-4 and V is TRBV6-5, with unresolved D. The CDR3 runs 15 residues. CDR1 is MNHEY, CDR2 SVGAGI, per germline. V lost 2 bases to trimming and J lost 8 bases, with 15 bases between them. CDR3 loop: CASSYGPGLQEKLFF. Here the CDR3 DNA reads TGTGCCAGCAGTTACGGGCCAGGTCTTCAGGAAAAACTGTTTTTT.

This clonotype was observed many times. The genes are TRBV7-2 and TRBJ2-1; D is ambiguous. V was shortened by 5 bases and J by 0 bases, with 11 bases between the two germline ends. CDR1 is SGHTA, CDR2 FQGNSA, per germline. There are 15 residues in the CDR3. The CDR3 DNA sequence: TGTGCCAGCAGCCGTCGTACAGTCTCCTACAATGAGCAGTTCTTC. Protein product: CASSRRTVSYNEQFF.

Only a few counts were recorded for this clonotype. The chain has TRBV29-1 and TRBJ2-5; TRBD2 agrees at 12 bases. The length of the CDR3 is 15 residues. V shed 5 bases and J 4 bases; nucleotides not matched to a gene: 8. Germline V gene lookup returns CDR1 SQVTM and CDR2 ANQGSEA. CDR3 DNA: TGCAGCGTTCCACTAGCGGGGGGCACACTAGAGACCCAGTACTTC. Protein sequence: CSVPLAGGTLETQYF.

This rearrangement joins TRBV5-1 to TRBJ2-3; 8 bases fit TRBD1. V lost 4 bases, J lost 4 bases, and 8 bases stayed unmatched. Germline V gives CDR1 SGHRS, CDR2 YFSETQ. The CDR3 is 15 residues long. CDR3 DNA: TGCGCCAGCAGCGTCCGACAGGGGATGGCAGATACGCAGTATTTT. This encodes CASSVRQGMADTQYF. Full variable domain (remainder filled in from reference TRBV5-1 and TRBJ2-3): KAGVTQTPRYLIKTRGQQVTLSCSPISGHRSVSWYQQTPGQGLQFLFEYFSETQRNKGNFPGRFSGRQFSNSRSEMNVSTLELGDSALYLCASSVRQGMADTQYFGPGTRLTVL.